These 28 T cell receptor beta chains came from one sample sequenced in a study of CD8 T cells in Susac syndrome (dated by TCRdb to the late 2010s). Libraries were constructed by the immunoSEQ multiplex PCR assay. RNA was extracted using the RNeasy kit, and roughly 0.5 to 1 ug of the RNA was reverse transcribed with random hexamers. Through fastp at Q25 and MiXCR, TCRdb rebuilt clones from the public reads, retaining in-frame beta chains. Rows merge per CDR3 protein into single entries with the most common DNA and genes. Across this sample there are 150,000 to 200,000 distinct CDR3 sequences, with roughly 90% seen only once. The ten top clones hold about 0.1% of the sample. Sequencing input: CD4+ T cells from PBMCs. These receptors were taken from a human donor with Susac syndrome.

The CDR3 is CASSPQGVSTNEKLFF. Here the CDR3 DNA reads TGTGCCAGCAGCCCCCAGGGAGTTTCAACTAATGAAAAACTGTTTTTT. The chain carries TRBV4-2 and TRBJ1-4; possibly TRBD1 for D (5 bases). The CDR3 is 16 residues long. Germline V gene lookup returns CDR1 LGHNA and CDR2 YNFKEQ. Trimming stripped 4 bases from V and 0 bases from J, with 12 bases between.

The chain links TRBV6-4 to TRBJ2-4; TRBD1 matches at 7 bases. The V gene end was trimmed by 9 bases and the J gene end by 12 bases; junction bases not matched to a gene: 2. Germline loops: CDR1 MRHNA, CDR2 SNTAGT. The CDR3 length is 9 residues. CDR3 protein: CARGTDQYF. The CDR3, as DNA: TGTGCCAGGGGGACAGATCAGTACTTC.

The chain is built from TRBV5-4 and TRBJ2-5; 10 nucleotides match TRBD1. This CDR3 is built from 15 residues. Germline CDR1 is SGHNT and CDR2 is YYREEE (reference sequence). Trimming took 4 bases from V and 4 from J; bases not matched to a gene: 7. Written as DNA, the CDR3 is TGTGCCAGCAGCATATACGACAGGGGGCTAGAGACCCAGTACTTC. Translated: CASSIYDRGLETQYF.

The chain couples TRBV12-3 or TRBV12-4 to TRBJ1-2; D perhaps matches TRBD1 (5 bases). The CDR3 spans 15 residues. Deletions cut 1 base from V and 4 bases from J, with 13 bases between. CDR3 region: CASSLGRGGIYGYTF. CDR3 DNA sequence: TGTGCCAGCAGTTTAGGACGGGGGGGGATCTATGGCTACACCTTC.

This clonotype was counted only a few times. The J gene is TRBJ2-4, the V gene TRBV12-3 or TRBV12-4, with D possibly being TRBD2 (6 bases). Trimming left V 5 bases short and J 0 bases short, with 11 bases between. The CDR3 has 15 residues. The CDR3 DNA follows: TGTGCCAGCAGTCCTCCGGGACTAGCCAAAAACATTCAGTACTTC. This gives the protein CASSPPGLAKNIQYF.

The gene calls are TRBV27 and TRBJ1-3; no clear D gene. In germline, CDR1 is MNHEY, CDR2 SMNVEV (reference sequence). Trimming cost V 4 bases and J 4 bases, with 8 bases left between them. This CDR3 has 13 residues. The CDR3 region has the DNA TGTGCCAGCAGTTCCCCCGGCGGAAACACCATATATTTT. Translated, it gives CASSSPGGNTIYF.

The CDR3 DNA sequence: TGTGCCAGTAGTACGTTACAGGTTTTCACAGATACGCAGTATTTT. It yields the protein CASSTLQVFTDTQYF. The rearrangement links TRBV19 to TRBJ2-3; D is perhaps TRBD1 (5 bases). The CDR3 extends over 15 amino acids. The V gene's germline CDR1 is LNHDA and CDR2 SQIVND (reference sequence). V shed 4 bases and J shed 2 bases, with 13 bases lying between them.

This clonotype was found once. The chain couples TRBV6-1 to TRBJ2-2; D call uncertain. There are 12 residues in the CDR3. Between the trimmed V and J ends, which lost 8 bases and 2 bases, there was a span of 6 bases. Germline V gene data show CDR1 as MNHNS and CDR2 as SASEGT. In nucleotides, the CDR3 is TGTGCCAGCCAGCCAAACACCGGGGAGCTGTTTTTT. Its protein product is CASQPNTGELFF.

This chain connects TRBV4-2 to TRBJ1-2, with D tentatively TRBD1 (5 bases). V was cut by 1 base and J by 3 bases, with 9 bases left in between. CDR1 and CDR2 from the germline V gene are LGHNA and YNFKEQ. The CDR3 has 14 residues. CDR3 protein: CASSQGRGDYGYTF. The CDR3 region has the DNA TGTGCCAGCAGCCAAGGGAGGGGCGACTATGGCTACACCTTC.

The chain links TRBV4-2 to TRBJ2-7; 12 bases are a match to TRBD2. The trim removed 1 base at V and 5 bases at J, leaving 12 bases unmatched. Germline values: CDR1 LGHNA, CDR2 YNFKEQ. The CDR3 runs 18 residues. DNA of the CDR3: TGTGCCAGCAGCCAAGCTGGGCTAGCGGGAGGGGTTGGGGACGAGCAGTACTTC. Protein sequence: CASSQAGLAGGVGDEQYF.

This clonotype was counted only a few times. V and J are TRBV7-9 and TRBJ1-5; D unresolved. V was trimmed by 5 bases and J by 6 bases, leaving 8 bases between them. The CDR3 is 12 amino acids. The V gene's germline CDR1 is SEHNR and CDR2 FQNEAQ (reference sequence). The CDR3: CASSKDLQPQHF. CDR3 bases: TGTGCCAGCAGCAAGGACCTTCAGCCCCAGCATTTT. The entire variable domain, with the rest obtained from reference TRBV7-9 and TRBJ1-5, is as follows: DTGVSQNPRHKITKRGQNVTFRCDPISEHNRLYWYRQTLGQGPEFLTYFQNEAQLEKSRLLSDRFSAERPKGSFSTLEIQRTEQGDSAMYLCASSKDLQPQHFGDGTRLSIL.

The CDR3 reads CAISDKSGSYEQYF. In nucleotides, the CDR3 is TGTGCCATCAGTGATAAAAGCGGGAGCTACGAGCAGTACTTC. This chain joins TRBV10-3 and TRBJ2-7; 8 positions agree with TRBD2. Germline V gene lookup returns CDR1 ENHRY and CDR2 SYGVKD. With 3 bases clipped from V and 3 bases from J, the junction kept 4 bases outside the gene matches. This CDR3 has 14 residues.

The chain uses TRBV20-1 and TRBJ2-1; TRBD2 agrees at 13 bases. CDR3 length equals 16 residues. V was pared by 3 bases and J by 5 bases, with 7 bases of the junction left unmatched. Germline CDR1 DFQATT, CDR2 SNEGSKA (reference sequence). For the CDR3, the DNA is TGCAGTGCTAGGGGACTAGCGGGACTCGGTGACAATGAGCAGTTCTTC. As protein: CSARGLAGLGDNEQFF.

This clonotype appeared a single time. This sequence joins TRBV7-3 and TRBJ1-1; D not resolved. The CDR3 loop spans 14 amino acids. V lost 2 bases and J lost 4, with 11 bases in between. Per germline, CDR1 SGHTA and CDR2 FQGTGA. CDR3 nucleotides: TGTGCCAGCAGCTTAGTTCCATTGGGCACTGAAGCTTTCTTT. Translated: CASSLVPLGTEAFF.

The V call is TRBV7-9, the J call TRBJ1-2; 7 bases align to TRBD1. The CDR3 covers 16 residues. CDR1 SEHNR and CDR2 FQNEAQ come from the germline V gene (reference sequence). With 3 bases clipped from V and 2 bases from J, the junction kept 9 bases outside the gene matches. The CDR3: CASSFSPGQINYGYTF. The CDR3 nucleotides are TGTGCCAGCAGCTTCTCTCCGGGACAGATAAACTATGGCTACACCTTC.

This clonotype was counted once. The CDR3 DNA follows: TGTGCCAGCAGCCGAGGGGAGTTCTACAATGAGCAGTTCTTC. Protein product: CASSRGEFYNEQFF. This chain joins TRBV3-1 and TRBJ2-1; D may correspond to TRBD1 or TRBD2 (5 bases each). Trimming pared 4 bases from V and 3 bases from J, leaving 10 bases between. CDR3 size: 14 residues. Germline CDR1 LGHDT, CDR2 YNNKEL (reference sequence).

The chain recombines TRBV7-2 with TRBJ2-1; 12 nucleotides agree with TRBD2. Per the germline V gene, CDR1 is SGHTA and CDR2 is FQGNSA. The CDR3 length is 16 residues. V trimming: 5 bases; J trimming: 9 bases; junction bases outside the gene matches: 11. CDR3 bases: TGTGCCAGCAGCACAACGCTAGCGGGGGGGCCTGGTGAGCAGTTCTTC. This gives the protein CASSTTLAGGPGEQFF.

This clonotype was seen just once. The chain links TRBV6-1 to TRBJ2-2; 8 bases line up with TRBD1. The junction had 7 bases not matched to a gene; V was cut back by 6 bases and J by 1 base. The CDR3 has 16 amino acids. The germline gives CDR1 MNHNS, CDR2 SASEGT. Here the CDR3 reads CASRFDRGGNTGELFF. The CDR3 nucleotides read TGTGCCAGCAGATTCGACAGGGGCGGGAACACCGGGGAGCTGTTTTTT.

The rearrangement joins TRBV20-1 to TRBJ2-3, with 8 bases identical to TRBD2. Germline V gives CDR1 DFQATT, CDR2 SNEGSKA (reference sequence). CDR3 size: 17 residues. Germline trimming cut 5 bases from V and 4 bases from J; bases unmatched to any gene: 17. The CDR3 protein is CSALVATSGRKSDTQYF. CDR3 DNA sequence: TGCAGTGCTTTAGTAGCAACTAGCGGAAGAAAGTCAGATACGCAGTATTTT.

This clonotype appeared a single time. The chain employs TRBV15 and TRBJ2-7; D call uncertain. The CDR3 has 14 amino acids. Looked up from germline, CDR1 is LNHNV and CDR2 is YYDKDF (reference sequence). With 0 bases removed from V and 3 bases from J, the gap between germline ends came to 9 bases. CDR3 nucleotide sequence: TGTGCCACCAGCAGAGATAAGATTAACTACGAGCAGTACTTC. It is translated as CATSRDKINYEQYF.

The chain joins TRBV20-1 to TRBJ2-5; D possibly corresponds to TRBD2 (5 bases). Germline V gives CDR1 DFQATT, CDR2 SNEGSKA (reference sequence). This CDR3 spans 13 amino acids. V was trimmed by 5 bases and J by 5 bases, leaving 15 bases between them. The CDR3 nucleotides read TGCAGTGCTCTCCATGGGAGTTACGAGACCCAGTACTTC. This encodes CSALHGSYETQYF.

The chain links TRBV28 to TRBJ2-3; TRBD1 matches at 7 bases. CDR1 and CDR2 from the germline V gene are MDHEN and SYDVKM. This CDR3 is 14 amino acids long. Unmatched junction bases numbered 13, after V lost 8 bases and J lost 8 bases. The CDR3 sequence is CASSRGQGVGTQYF. DNA of the CDR3: TGTGCCAGCTCGAGGGGGCAGGGGGTGGGTACGCAGTATTTT.

The chain is built from TRBV27 and TRBJ2-7; the D gene is possibly TRBD2 (5 bases). V lost 0 bases, J lost 2 bases, and 11 bases lay in between. Germline CDR1 MNHEY, CDR2 SMNVEV (reference sequence). This CDR3 region has 15 residues. Written as DNA, the CDR3 is TGTGCCAGCAGTTTATCGCGCGGGTCCCCCTACGAGCAGTACTTC. This encodes CASSLSRGSPYEQYF.

The V and J genes are TRBV18 and TRBJ2-7; a possible D gene is TRBD2 (6 bases). This CDR3 region has 16 residues. Germline CDR1 reads KGHSH; CDR2 reads LQKENI. Trimming pared 3 bases from V and 4 bases from J, leaving 19 bases between. In nucleotides, the CDR3 is TGTGCCAGCTCACCGCCGGGACTTCCTTCCCCGTACGAGCAGTACTTC. This sequence encodes CASSPPGLPSPYEQYF.

J is TRBJ2-7 and V is TRBV6-1; tentatively, D is TRBD1 (6 bases). Germline CDR1 and CDR2: MNHNS and SASEGT. Deletions cut 5 bases from V and 5 bases from J, with 13 bases between. The CDR3 sequence is 13 residues long. CDR3: CASSLKQGDEQYF. For the CDR3, the DNA is TGTGCCAGCAGTCTGAAACAGGGAGACGAGCAGTACTTC.

CDR3 sequence reads: CSVRDRANTEAFF. CDR3 coding DNA: TGCAGCGTTAGGGACAGGGCTAACACTGAAGCTTTCTTT. The rearrangement joins TRBV29-1 to TRBJ1-1; 9 bases line up with TRBD1. CDR1 is SQVTM, CDR2 ANQGSEA, per germline. The CDR3 covers 13 residues. V dropped 5 bases and J dropped 2; count of bases not matched to a gene: 3.

This rearrangement joins TRBV29-1 to TRBJ2-7; D not resolved. Germline-derived CDR1 and CDR2 are SQVTM and ANQGSEA. The CDR3 length is 12 residues. V gave up 7 bases and J gave up 1 base, with 11 bases separating them. CDR3 sequence (DNA): TGCAGCGCAGGATTTGCGTCCTACGAGCAGTACTTC. Its translation: CSAGFASYEQYF.

This chain connects TRBV9 to TRBJ2-1, with 9 nucleotides matching TRBD1. The CDR3 is made up of 16 amino acids. Trimming took 3 bases from V and 7 from J; bases not matched to a gene: 11. Germline lookup yields CDR1 SGDLS and CDR2 YYNGEE. CDR3 amino acids: CASSGAPGQGRNEQFF. CDR3 DNA: TGTGCCAGCAGCGGAGCTCCGGGACAGGGTAGGAATGAGCAGTTCTTC. The entire variable domain, with the rest obtained from reference TRBV9 and TRBJ2-1, is as follows: DSGVTQTPKHLITATGQRVTLRCSPRSGDLSVYWYQQSLDQGLQFLIQYYNGEERAKGNILERFSAQQFPDLHSELNLSSLELGDSALYFCASSGAPGQGRNEQFFGPGTRLTVL.